Listed here is a single T cell receptor beta chain. This specimen comes from a study of tumor-infiltrating lymphocytes in oesophageal squamous cell carcinoma. V was clipped by 3 bases and J by 3 bases, with 8 bases between them. The CDR3 totals 13 residues. The germline gives CDR1 SGHTA, CDR2 FQGTGA. TCRdb reprocessed the PCR reads via MiXCR and lists one record per CDR3 protein. The table shows around 13,000 distinct CDR3 sequences, with 54% occurring only once. Sample: esophageal tumor tissue. The gene calls are TRBV7-3 and TRBJ2-5; no clear D. This sequence was found in a male donor with esophageal squamous cell carcinoma. The DNA of the CDR3 is TGTGCCAGCAGCTTCGGCCGCGAAGAGACCCAGTACTTC. It codes for CASSFGREETQYF. Full variable domain (missing parts from reference TRBV7-3 and TRBJ2-5): GAGVSQTPSNKVTEKGKYVELRCDPISGHTALYWYRQSLGQGPEFLIYFQGTGAADDSGLPNDRFFAVRPEGSVSTLKIQRTERGDSAVYLCASSFGREETQYFGPGTRLLVL.